This T cell receptor beta chain stems from a study of blood T cells in healthy people across ages. PCR was performed a second time for 7 to 11 cycles using a sample-barcoded 5' primer and a J-beta primer mix. TCRdb re-analysed the 5' RACE reads in MiXCR, keeping a single row per CDR3 protein. The data show approximately 830,000 distinct CDR3 sequences, with approximately 67% seen just once and about a quarter held by the top ten. Peripheral blood was drawn, approximately 9.5 milliliters per donor. V lost 3 bases to trimming and J lost 3 bases; unmatched junction nucleotides: 12. The V gene's germline CDR1 is LNHNV and CDR2 YYDKDF (reference sequence). This CDR3 region has 18 residues. This clonotype was counted a few times.

The chain couples TRBV15 to TRBJ2-4, with TRBD2 identical over 9 bases. Sequencing was carried out using blood. This TCR was recovered from a man younger than 40 in good health. This CDR3 reads CATSSQGAAGGYKNIQYF. In DNA form, the CDR3 reads TGTGCCACCAGCAGTCAAGGAGCAGCGGGGGGTTACAAAAACATTCAGTACTTC.